This T cell receptor beta chain was recovered during a study of T cells expressing NK-cell markers. Study information: According to the study, TCR beta repertoires originated from sorted CD3+CD56+NKG2C+, CD3+CD56+NKG2C- and CD3+CD56-NKG2C+ T cells. General study points: These clonotypes, the leaders elsewhere, also led the CD3+CD56-NKG2C+ fraction in a handful of donors. In about 6 donors, dominant CD3+CD56+NKG2C+ clonotypes ranked among the top 10 CD8+ clonotypes.

TCRdb re-called the 5' RACE reads; every CDR3 protein appears as one record, without DNA. The table lists some 500,000 distinct CDR3 sequences. A word on this clonotype: The antigen is undetermined.

Germline V CDR1 and CDR2: SGHDT, YYEEEE. CDR3 size: 14 residues. The chain has TRBV5-6 and TRBJ2-2. Sequenced sample: blood T cells: a sorted CD56 or NKG2C T cell subset, CD4+ or CD8+ T cells, or bulk PBMC T cells (not recorded which). The sequence was obtained from a woman between 50 and 59 years old in good health. CDR3 loop: CASSPETRFGELFF. The variable domain in full, completed from reference TRBV5-6 and TRBJ2-2, reads DAGVTQSPTHLIKTRGQQVTLRCSPKSGHDTVSWYQQALGQGPQFIFQYYEEEERQRGNFPDRFSGHQFPNYSSELNVNALLLGDSALYLCASSPETRFGELFFGEGSRLTVL.